The sequence of this T cell receptor (beta chain) was determined in a study of CD8+ T cells in alopecia areata. Study context: Tofacitinib was taken orally by treated patients, and the dose was 5 to 10 mg twice daily. Treated patients were scored for severity by percent of scalp affected.

V shed 4 bases and J shed 9 bases, with 23 bases lying between them. Germline-derived CDR1 and CDR2 are SGHRS and YFSETQ. The CDR3 runs to 16 residues. Regarding the study as a whole: Tofacitinib significantly brought down scalp clonality and expanded CD8+ clones among top 100.

Treatment given: oral pan-JAK inhibitor, 5-10 mg twice daily. On this clone: Its target is unknown.

RNA was extracted and reverse transcribed into cDNA as the sequencing template. Some clones are missing from TCRdb's copy, which holds only in-frame ones; the method was immunoSEQ multiplex PCR. The sample contains about 200,000 clones, more than 45% of which appear only once. The clonotype comes from a human donor with alopecia areata. The chain carries TRBV5-1 and TRBJ2-1; the D gene is possibly TRBD2 (7 bases). Sequenced here: CD4+ T cells sorted from blood, sampled at week 24, from a patient treated with tofacitinib. The CDR3 is CASSVGGLPDVREQFF. CDR3 nucleotide sequence: TGCGCCAGCAGCGTGGGGGGGCTCCCGGACGTACGTGAGCAGTTCTTC.